These 15 T cell receptor beta chains originate from one sample sequenced in a study of blood T cell repertoires in COVID-19. This table comes from immunoSEQ multiplex PCR, and its TCRdb copy is limited to in-frame clones, with some not included. This table has 300,000 to 350,000 clones, roughly 88% appearing once. The source material was peripheral blood. The source of these receptors is a woman in her thirties with COVID-19, enrolled during active disease.

The genes are TRBV29-1 and TRBJ1-1; D remains ambiguous. V was shortened by 1 base and J by 0 bases, with 9 bases between the two germline ends. Germline V gene lookup returns CDR1 SQVTM and CDR2 ANQGSEA. CDR3 length: 14 amino acids. The CDR3 bases are TGCAGCGTTGAAGCTTCGGGTGTGAACACTGAAGCTTTCTTT. The encoded protein is CSVEASGVNTEAFF.

This sequence joins TRBV7-9 and TRBJ2-1; tentatively, D is TRBD1 (6 bases). Germline V gives CDR1 SEHNR, CDR2 FQNEAQ (reference sequence). The CDR3 totals 13 residues. Trimming cost V 4 bases and J 4 bases, with 8 bases left between them. CDR3 in DNA: TGTGCCAGCAGCTCTGGACAGTACAATGAGCAGTTCTTC. Protein: CASSSGQYNEQFF.

This clone was recorded only once. V usage is TRBV19 and J usage is TRBJ1-2; 8 nucleotides align to TRBD1. This CDR3 has 15 residues. With 4 bases clipped from V and 0 bases from J, the junction kept 4 bases outside the gene matches. Per the germline V gene, CDR1 is LNHDA and CDR2 is SQIVND (reference sequence). The CDR3 DNA sequence: TGTGCCAGTAGTACCAGACAGGGGTCTAACTATGGCTACACCTTC. Translated: CASSTRQGSNYGYTF.

The chain couples TRBV10-3 to TRBJ2-5; 13 bases match TRBD2. J lost 1 base, V lost 6 bases, and 2 bases had no gene match. There are 15 residues in the CDR3. Germline V lookup: CDR1 ENHRY, CDR2 SYGVKD. CDR3 in DNA: TGTGCCATCAGGGGGACTAGCGGGACCCAAGAGACCCAGTACTTC. It is translated as CAIRGTSGTQETQYF.

The chain links TRBV11-2 to TRBJ1-5; 7 nucleotides align to TRBD1. Germline CDR1 is SGHAT and CDR2 is FQNNGV. CDR3 size: 15 residues. Trimming removed 0 bases from V and 2 bases from J; junction bases left unmatched: 1. CDR3 in amino acids: CASSLEGQGNQPQHF. The CDR3 DNA sequence: TGTGCCAGCAGCTTAGAAGGACAGGGCAATCAGCCCCAGCATTTT.

Here the CDR3 reads CASSRGTIGLQAFF. The CDR3, as DNA: TGTGCCAGCAGCCGAGGGACAATAGGTCTTCAAGCTTTCTTT. The rearrangement uses TRBV6-5 and TRBJ1-1; weak D call: TRBD1 (6 bases). Trimming removed 6 bases from V and 9 bases from J, with 20 bases in between. Germline assignment: CDR1 MNHEY and CDR2 SVGAGI. The CDR3 extends over 14 amino acids.

This chain joins TRBV6-5 and TRBJ1-5, with D unclear. The germline V gene has CDR1 MNHEY and CDR2 SVGAGI. V gave up 6 bases and J gave up 0 bases, with 6 bases separating them. This CDR3 comprises 13 residues. The CDR3 region has the DNA TGTGCCAGCAGGCTCTATAGCAATCAGCCCCAGCATTTT. Amino acid sequence: CASRLYSNQPQHF.

The V call is TRBV15, the J call TRBJ1-3; 7 nucleotides match TRBD1. With 5 bases clipped from V and 0 bases from J, the junction kept 1 base outside the gene matches. The CDR3 covers 14 residues. Germline CDR1 LNHNV, CDR2 YYDKDF (reference sequence). DNA for the CDR3: TGTGCCACCAGCTCAGGGGGCTCTGGAAACACCATATATTTT. Translated: CATSSGGSGNTIYF.

In this sample, this clone turned up once. This chain connects TRBV3-1 (or the pseudogene TRBV3-2) to TRBJ2-5; weak D call: TRBD2 (5 bases). The CDR3 covers 15 residues. Per germline, CDR1 LGHDT and CDR2 YNNKEL (reference sequence). Trimming cost V 2 bases and J 2 bases, with 12 bases left between them. The CDR3: CASSQKGAVQETQYF. The DNA for the CDR3 is TGTGCCAGCAGCCAAAAGGGAGCGGTTCAAGAGACCCAGTACTTC.

This clone has only a few counts. The rearrangement uses TRBV9 and TRBJ1-1; D is uncertain. Trimming left V 0 bases short and J 4 bases short, with 16 bases between. The CDR3 covers 16 residues. CDR1 is SGDLS, CDR2 YYNGEE, per germline. The CDR3 DNA is TGTGCCAGCAGCGTAGAGATGGCAGGTGTAAGCACTGAAGCTTTCTTT. Translated: CASSVEMAGVSTEAFF.

The rearrangement joins TRBV27 to TRBJ2-5; 9 bases line up with TRBD2. V shed 2 bases, J shed 2 bases, and the junction held 6 bases outside the gene matches. CDR3 size: 16 residues. Germline V gene lookup returns CDR1 MNHEY and CDR2 SMNVEV (reference sequence). The CDR3 loop reads CASSLVPTSGQETQYF. The DNA of the CDR3 is TGTGCCAGCAGTTTAGTTCCGACTAGCGGACAAGAGACCCAGTACTTC.

About this clone itself: Other DNA sequences in this sample translate to the same CDR3. The chain is built from TRBV6-5 and TRBJ1-1, with D perhaps TRBD1 (5 bases). This CDR3 is 14 amino acids long. The germline V gene encodes CDR1 MNHEY and CDR2 SVGAGI. V lost 0 bases and J 4 bases, leaving 9 bases between the germline ends. CDR3 sequence: CASSYSGVGTEAFF. CDR3 DNA sequence: TGTGCCAGCAGTTACTCAGGGGTTGGCACTGAAGCTTTCTTT.

The rearrangement joins TRBV6-1 to TRBJ1-4; perhaps TRBD1 as D (5 bases). CDR1 and CDR2 from the germline V gene are MNHNS and SASEGT. Trimming left V 1 base short and J 0 bases short, with 12 bases between. This CDR3 comprises 17 residues. The CDR3 DNA reads TGTGCCAGCAGTGAAGGACCCCTAGGGGCAACTAATGAAAAACTGTTTTTT. Encoded protein: CASSEGPLGATNEKLFF.

V gene TRBV4-1 combines with J gene TRBJ2-2, with TRBD2 matching 7 bases. The V gene end was trimmed by 0 bases and the J gene end by 0 bases; junction bases not matched to a gene: 4. The CDR3 covers 17 residues. Germline CDR1 reads MGHRA; CDR2 reads YSYEKL. CDR3 loop: CASSQEASGANTGELFF. CDR3 DNA: TGCGCCAGCAGCCAAGAGGCTAGCGGAGCGAACACCGGGGAGCTGTTTTTT.

The rearrangement uses TRBV19 and TRBJ1-1, with a possible D match to TRBD1 (5 bases). The length of the CDR3 is 15 residues. V gave up 3 bases and J gave up 1 base, with 12 bases separating them. Germline CDR1 LNHDA, CDR2 SQIVND (reference sequence). CDR3 in DNA: TGTGCCAGTAGTATGGTAAGGGGTCCGAACACTGAAGCTTTCTTT. The encoded protein is CASSMVRGPNTEAFF.